The sequence of this TCR beta chain was determined in a study of human T cells and chemical hapten exposure. Study observations and caveats: Compared with pre-sensitization or healthy control sets, expanded TCRs clustered more.

The study's library attached unique molecular identifiers to single cDNA molecules. TCRdb independently ran MiXCR on the RACE reads; one entry per CDR3 protein. This sample carries about 14,000 distinct CDR3 sequences, around 15% of them seen once, and the ten largest clones take roughly 6.8%. The CDR3 is 14 residues long. Germline CDR1 and CDR2: LNHDA and SQIVND (reference sequence). This clonotype is medium-sized. Antigen unknown. A junction end diverges from the germline sequence, so it may reflect a read error. As for time point: patch test 1, 2 weeks after DPC sensitization. The treatment was: therapeutic diphenylcyclopropenone sensitization with weekly scalp DPC.

The sequence was collected from a woman aged 25 to 45 with alopecia areata. Some clones in this sample may be carry-over from other donors' samples. This chain links TRBV19 with TRBJ1-4, with no clear D. The sequenced sample was whole blood, obtained in connection with sensitization to the hapten diphenylcyclopropenone (DPC). CDR3 DNA sequence: TGTGCCAGTAGTCCGAAGCGGTCCAATGGAAAACTGTTTTTT. This encodes CASSPKRSNGKLFF.